One and the same sample provided the 4 T cell receptor beta chains below, sequenced in a study of shared clonotypes between healthy human individuals. Method: immunoSEQ multiplex PCR; TCRdb's copy keeps in-frame clones and lacks some. The sample yields 650,000 to 800,000 clones, around 77% seen once. The sequenced sample consisted of memory CD4+ T cells sorted from blood. As for subset: CD45RA-negative fraction. The receptors were gathered from a woman under 40 in good health.

The rearrangement links TRBV29-1 to TRBJ2-6, with D hard to call. Per the germline V gene, CDR1 is SQVTM and CDR2 is ANQGSEA. The ends were cut back, 4 bases at V and 0 bases at J, with 10 bases in the middle. This CDR3 has 15 residues. CDR3 DNA: TGCAGCGTTGTAGTTCGGCACTCTGGGGCCAACGTCCTGACTTTC. The encoded protein is CSVVVRHSGANVLTF.

The V gene is TRBV9, the J gene TRBJ2-3, with 10 bases lining up with TRBD2. V lost 4 bases to trimming and J lost 0 bases; unmatched junction nucleotides: 5. The length of the CDR3 is 16 residues. Per the germline V gene, CDR1 is SGDLS and CDR2 is YYNGEE. For the CDR3, the DNA is TGTGCCAGCAGCATCAAGACTAGCGGGAGCACAGATACGCAGTATTTT. Protein: CASSIKTSGSTDTQYF.

This clone was detected once. The CDR3 DNA sequence: TGTGCCAGCAGTGATCCACCTGGGGGAGAGACCCAGTACTTC. This translates into CASSDPPGGETQYF. The J gene is TRBJ2-5, the V gene TRBV25-1; D is perhaps TRBD1 or TRBD2 (5 bases each). The length of the CDR3 is 14 residues. V lost 3 bases to trimming and J lost 4 bases, with 12 bases between them. In germline, CDR1 is MGHDK, CDR2 SYGVNS.

The gene calls are TRBV6-5 and TRBJ2-1, with 10 nucleotides matching TRBD2. Germline-derived CDR1 and CDR2 are MNHEY and SVGAGI. V was pared by 2 bases and J by 8 bases, with 6 bases of the junction left unmatched. The CDR3 extends over 15 amino acids. The CDR3 nucleotides are TGTGCCAGCAGTTACGACGGACTAGCGGTCGATGAGCAGTTCTTC. This gives the protein CASSYDGLAVDEQFF.